The source of this TCR beta chain is a study of blood T cell repertoires in COVID-19. Study details: Acute and convalescent COVID-19 specimens originated in the United States, Italy and Spain. Sources were T cells, B-cell-depleted T cells, or PBMCs; the material itself was cDNA or gDNA.

This CDR3 contains 15 residues. The germline V gene has CDR1 SGHVT and CDR2 SQSDAQ. Unmatched junction bases numbered 7, after V lost 4 bases and J lost 5 bases. In the source study's methods: Estimated nucleated cell counts came from reference gene primer amplification. The data were produced by immunoSEQ multiplex PCR, yet TCRdb's version contains in-frame clones alone and is incomplete. The V and J calls and clone size come from that table; D and trimming were worked out from the DNA. The sample includes fewer than 90,000 clones, about 71% of them seen just once. The count of this clone is one. This TCR derives from a woman aged 50 to 60 with acute or convalescent COVID-19. Specimen: peripheral blood. The chain carries TRBV7-4 and TRBJ1-4, with 7 bases matching TRBD1. The CDR3: CASSSPIQGNEKLFF. CDR3 coding DNA: TGTGCCAGCAGCTCTCCAATACAGGGGAATGAAAAACTGTTTTTT. Full variable domain (remainder filled in from reference TRBV7-4 and TRBJ1-4): GAGVSQSPRYKVAKRGRDVALRCDSISGHVTLYWYRQTLGQGSEVLTYSQSDAQRDKSGRPSGRFSAERPERSVSTLKIQRTEQGDSAVYLCASSSPIQGNEKLFFGSGTQLSVL.